The 22 T cell receptor beta chains reported below all come from one sample, sequenced in a study of control samples from healthy donors and cancer patients. Libraries were prepared by immunoSEQ multiplex PCR; TCRdb keeps only in-frame clonotypes and omits some of them. The data hold about 120,000 clones, with roughly 84% observed a single time. Sequences were obtained from blood. The receptors shown here come from a man aged 40-49 years in good health.

The chain is built from TRBV18 and TRBJ2-1; D is undetermined. Trimming cost V 0 bases and J 6 bases, with 21 bases left between them. The CDR3 is 18 residues long. The germline CDR1 and CDR2 sequences are KGHSH and LQKENI. CDR3 residues: CASSPPVSSVPVINEQFF. CDR3 coding DNA: TGTGCCAGCTCACCACCGGTTTCGTCAGTTCCTGTCATCAATGAGCAGTTCTTC.

The rearrangement links TRBV29-1 to TRBJ2-3; TRBD2 aligns across 14 bases. Looked up from germline, CDR1 is SQVTM and CDR2 is ANQGSEA. V lost 4 bases and J lost 4; bases outside the gene matches: 4. The CDR3 covers 15 residues. The CDR3: CSVAGLAGVADTQYF. DNA for the CDR3: TGCAGCGTTGCGGGACTAGCGGGGGTGGCAGATACGCAGTATTTT.

The chain uses TRBV6-5 and TRBJ1-2; D remains unclear. Trimming removed 2 bases from V and 0 bases from J, with 7 bases in between. This CDR3 region has 14 residues. CDR1 and CDR2 (germline): MNHEY, SVGAGI. CDR3 DNA sequence: TGTGCCAGCAGTTACCAGGCAGCTAACTATGGCTACACCTTC. Translating gives CASSYQAANYGYTF.

CDR3 amino acids: CASSRRGPRNEQFF. The CDR3 DNA reads as TGTGCCAGCAGCCGACGGGGACCTAGGAATGAGCAGTTCTTC. The chain joins TRBV7-8 to TRBJ2-1; D assignment may be TRBD1 or TRBD2 (5 bases each). CDR1 is SGHVS, CDR2 FQNEAQ, per germline. V lost 5 bases, J lost 7 bases, and 15 bases lay in between. This CDR3 has 14 amino acids. Based on the CDR3 plus reference TRBV7-8 and TRBJ2-1, the full variable domain is GAGVSQSPRYKVAKRGQDVALRCDPISGHVSLFWYQQALGQGPEFLTYFQNEAQLDKSGLPSDRFFAERPEGSVSTLKIQRTQQEDSAVYLCASSRRGPRNEQFFGPGTRLTVL.

The chain is built from TRBV6-4 and TRBJ1-1; 7 bases align to TRBD1. This CDR3 is 15 amino acids long. The V gene's germline CDR1 is MRHNA and CDR2 SNTAGT. The junction had 7 bases not matched to a gene; V was cut back by 5 bases and J by 1 base. CDR3 amino acids: CASSRQGGGNTEAFF. The CDR3 DNA sequence: TGTGCCAGCAGTAGACAGGGCGGTGGGAACACTGAAGCTTTCTTT.

This clone has a single count. The J gene is TRBJ2-7, the V gene TRBV4-3; D is undetermined. This CDR3 has 16 amino acids. The germline V gene encodes CDR1 LGHNA and CDR2 YSLEER. V was pared by 0 bases and J by 0 bases, with 12 bases between. The CDR3 protein is CASSQERARFSYEQYF. CDR3 DNA sequence: TGCGCCAGCAGCCAAGAACGAGCCAGATTCTCCTACGAGCAGTACTTC.

V usage is TRBV7-2 and J usage is TRBJ2-4, with D perhaps matching TRBD1 or TRBD2 (7 bases each). The germline gives CDR1 SGHTA, CDR2 FQGNSA. Between the trimmed V and J ends, which lost 3 bases and 9 bases, there was a span of 12 bases. The CDR3 consists of 13 residues. The CDR3 region is CASSFQGGSIQYF. As DNA, the CDR3 is TGTGCCAGCAGCTTCCAGGGGGGGAGCATTCAGTACTTC.

This chain joins TRBV4-3 and TRBJ1-1, with D hard to call. The germline V gene has CDR1 LGHNA and CDR2 YSLEER. V dropped 1 base and J dropped 5 bases, with 8 bases sitting between them. The CDR3 contains 13 residues. As DNA, the CDR3 is TGCGCCAGCAGCCAAGGGATTCGAACTGAAGCTTTCTTT. This sequence encodes CASSQGIRTEAFF.

This chain links TRBV18 with TRBJ2-2; 8 nucleotides agree with TRBD1. Germline loops: CDR1 KGHSH, CDR2 LQKENI. After removal of 3 bases from V and 0 bases from J, the junction contained 0 bases not matched to a gene. CDR3 length: 15 residues. CDR3 in amino acids: CASSPDRANTGELFF. CDR3 in DNA: TGTGCCAGCTCACCGGACAGGGCGAACACCGGGGAGCTGTTTTTT.

The J gene is TRBJ1-5, the V gene TRBV11-3, with 8 bases fitting TRBD1. Germline loops: CDR1 SGHNT, CDR2 YENEEA. CDR3 size: 15 residues. The J segment lost 4 bases and the V segment lost 6 bases, leaving 8 bases of the junction unmatched. CDR3: CASSSTGAGNQPQHF. The DNA for the CDR3 is TGTGCCAGCAGTTCGACAGGGGCAGGGAATCAGCCCCAGCATTTT.

The chain employs TRBV29-1 and TRBJ1-3; TRBD1 is a possible D gene (5 bases). Trimming pared 5 bases from V and 0 bases from J, leaving 11 bases between. Germline V gene data show CDR1 as SQVTM and CDR2 as ANQGSEA. This CDR3 is built from 14 residues. CDR3 in DNA: TGCAGCGTTAGGGACGGGGGCTCTGGAAACACCATATATTTT. It specifies CSVRDGGSGNTIYF.

The chain couples TRBV27 to TRBJ1-5, with D uncertain. The CDR3 totals 14 residues. Germline V gene lookup returns CDR1 MNHEY and CDR2 SMNVEV (reference sequence). V was cut by 1 base and J by 7 bases, with 11 bases left in between. Here the CDR3 reads CASSLYSGLQPQHF. CDR3 sequence (DNA): TGTGCCAGCAGTTTATACAGCGGATTACAGCCCCAGCATTTT.

This clone was counted once. In the same sample, other DNA sequences code for this CDR3. The chain couples TRBV9 to TRBJ1-3, with D maybe TRBD1 (5 bases). The CDR3 loop spans 15 amino acids. With 0 bases removed from V and 0 bases from J, the gap between germline ends came to 7 bases. Germline CDR1 reads SGDLS; CDR2 reads YYNGEE. The CDR3 reads CASSVGGGSGNTIYF. CDR3 DNA: TGTGCCAGCAGCGTAGGTGGGGGCTCTGGAAACACCATATATTTT.

This clone was seen at least ten times. The chain has TRBV6-5 and TRBJ1-2, with TRBD1 matching 11 bases. The CDR3 runs to 15 residues. J lost 7 bases, V lost 3 bases, and 7 bases had no gene match. Germline V lookup: CDR1 MNHEY, CDR2 SVGAGI. The CDR3 DNA reads TGTGCCAGCAGTTATCAAGGACAGGGGGCGCTTGGCTACACCTTC. It specifies CASSYQGQGALGYTF.

This chain links TRBV29-1 with TRBJ2-2; 11 nucleotides match TRBD2. This CDR3 has 17 amino acids. In germline, CDR1 is SQVTM, CDR2 ANQGSEA. V shed 5 bases and J 0 bases; nucleotides not matched to a gene: 8. The CDR3 DNA sequence: TGCAGCGTTCGGACGAGTAGCGGGGGGGCGAACACCGGGGAGCTGTTTTTT. Amino acids: CSVRTSSGGANTGELFF.

In its sample, this clone was seen once. The CDR3 region is CASSPPTDRGSYNEQFF. The CDR3 bases are TGTGCCAGCTCACCCCCAACGGACAGGGGTTCCTACAATGAGCAGTTCTTC. V gene TRBV18 combines with J gene TRBJ2-1; TRBD1 matches at 9 bases. V was pared by 3 bases and J by 1 base, with 7 bases of the junction left unmatched. The CDR3 loop spans 17 amino acids. The germline gives CDR1 KGHSH, CDR2 LQKENI.

Only one count was recorded for this clone. The rearrangement uses TRBV15 and TRBJ1-4; D gene unclear. With 3 bases removed from V and 6 bases from J, the gap between germline ends came to 5 bases. The germline V gene has CDR1 LNHNV and CDR2 YYDKDF (reference sequence). The CDR3 extends over 12 amino acids. CDR3 coding DNA: TGTGCCACCAGCAGGAACGATGAAAAACTGTTTTTT. Amino acid sequence: CATSRNDEKLFF.

V usage is TRBV9 and J usage is TRBJ2-5; 7 bases are a match to TRBD1. The CDR3 is made up of 14 amino acids. The J segment lost 5 bases and the V segment lost 0 bases, leaving 4 bases of the junction unmatched. Per the germline V gene, CDR1 is SGDLS and CDR2 is YYNGEE. This CDR3 is CASSVVGGAETQYF. DNA for the CDR3: TGTGCCAGCAGCGTAGTAGGGGGCGCGGAGACCCAGTACTTC.

The chain links TRBV4-3 to TRBJ2-7, with 7 bases that match TRBD2. The junction had 5 bases not matched to a gene; V was cut back by 0 bases and J by 3 bases. Germline CDR1 LGHNA, CDR2 YSLEER. This CDR3 is built from 15 residues. CDR3 sequence reads: CASSQEAGEHYEQYF. The CDR3 coding sequence is TGCGCCAGCAGCCAAGAGGCGGGGGAGCACTACGAGCAGTACTTC.

This chain connects TRBV10-1 to TRBJ2-7; 15 bases line up with TRBD2. V lost 2 bases and J lost 5; bases outside the gene matches: 13. The CDR3 runs 19 residues. Germline V lookup: CDR1 WNHNN, CDR2 SYGVQD (reference sequence). CDR3 amino acids: CASSEGTSGGRLLLNEQYF. CDR3 nucleotides: TGCGCCAGCAGTGAGGGGACTAGCGGGGGGCGCTTACTCCTCAACGAGCAGTACTTC.

The J gene is TRBJ2-6, the V gene TRBV19, with D unclear. The germline CDR1 and CDR2 sequences are LNHDA and SQIVND (reference sequence). V dropped 6 bases and J dropped 0 bases, with 12 bases sitting between them. The CDR3 is 16 amino acids. DNA for the CDR3: TGTGCCAGTAGCAGAAGTCAGAGCTCTGGGGCCAACGTCCTGACTTTC. Translation: CASSRSQSSGANVLTF.

This clone was recorded a few times. This chain joins TRBV4-1 and TRBJ2-5; D not resolved. The CDR3 totals 13 residues. Germline V gene sequence: CDR1 MGHRA, CDR2 YSYEKL. V gave up 7 bases and J gave up 5 bases, with 14 bases separating them. The CDR3 sequence: CASTGIASETQYF. CDR3 bases: TGCGCCAGCACTGGAATCGCAAGCGAGACCCAGTACTTC.